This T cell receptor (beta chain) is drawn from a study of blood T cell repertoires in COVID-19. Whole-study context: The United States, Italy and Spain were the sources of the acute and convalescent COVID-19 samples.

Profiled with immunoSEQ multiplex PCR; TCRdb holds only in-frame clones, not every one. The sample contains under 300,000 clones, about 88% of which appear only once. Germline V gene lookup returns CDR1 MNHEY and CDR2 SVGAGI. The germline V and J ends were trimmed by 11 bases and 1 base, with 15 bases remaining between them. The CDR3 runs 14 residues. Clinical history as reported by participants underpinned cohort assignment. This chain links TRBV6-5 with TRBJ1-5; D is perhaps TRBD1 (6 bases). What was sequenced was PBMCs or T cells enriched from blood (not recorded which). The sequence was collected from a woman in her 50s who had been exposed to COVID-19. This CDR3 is CAAGGGVSNQPQHF. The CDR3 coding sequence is TGTGCCGCGGGGGGGGGCGTGAGCAATCAGCCCCAGCATTTT.